This TCR beta chain came from a study of CD8+CD57+ T cells in acquired aplastic anemia. The germline gives CDR1 SGHTS, CDR2 YDEGEE. With 4 bases removed from V and 5 bases from J, the gap between germline ends came to 19 bases. The CDR3 totals 15 residues. For CDR3 and TCR beta VDJ profiling, genomic DNA was the template used. Via MiXCR, TCRdb re-called the reads, giving one row per CDR3 protein. The sample has some 220,000 distinct CDR3 sequences, 34% seen once. The material sequenced was sorted CD4+, CD8+, or CD8+CD57+ T cells (not recorded which) from PBMCs. The chain joins TRBV5-8 to TRBJ2-7; D is perhaps TRBD2 (7 bases). The TCR was taken from a human donor in good health, serving as a control. CDR3 DNA: TGTGCCAGCAGCCCCTCGTCGGGGGGCGGGAACGAGCAGTACTTC. Protein product: CASSPSSGGGNEQYF.